The present T cell receptor (beta chain) was sequenced within a study of blood T cell repertoires in COVID-19. Overall study context: Acute-phase and convalescent COVID-19 samples originated in the United States, Italy and Spain.

This CDR3 contains 15 residues. Between the trimmed V and J ends, which lost 2 bases and 2 bases, there was a span of 14 bases. CDR1 is SGHRS, CDR2 YFSETQ, per germline. Per the study methods: Estimated nucleated cell counts came from reference gene primer amplification. Method: immunoSEQ multiplex PCR; TCRdb's copy keeps in-frame clones and lacks some. Clonal size and the V and J genes are those of that table, whereas D and trimming came from the DNA. The sample has under 250,000 clones; 80% to 95% are singletons. The genes are TRBV5-1 and TRBJ2-7; D may be TRBD1 (6 bases). The source material was peripheral blood. The receptor was derived from a man aged 55-75 years with COVID-19, enrolled during active disease. The CDR3 region has the DNA TGCGCCAGCAGCTTTGGACAGACTACAACCTACGAGCAGTACTTC. It yields the protein CASSFGQTTTYEQYF.